The 4 T cell receptor beta chains listed next were all sequenced from one sample in a study of blood T cell repertoires in COVID-19. TCRdb's copy holds only in-frame clones and misses some; the assay was immunoSEQ multiplex PCR. Here the sample spans fewer than 90,000 clones, roughly 80% being singletons. Material for sequencing was peripheral blood. The source of these receptors is a man aged 70-80 years with COVID-19, enrolled during active disease.

V usage is TRBV4-3 and J usage is TRBJ2-3, with D possibly being TRBD1 (5 bases). The CDR3 has 15 amino acids. The V end lost 1 base, the J end lost 1 base, and 9 bases lay between the germline ends. CDR1 LGHNA and CDR2 YSLEER come from the germline V gene. CDR3 in DNA: TGCGCCAGCAGCCAAGGGGGCAGTCGCACAGATACGCAGTATTTT. This encodes CASSQGGSRTDTQYF.

The J gene is TRBJ2-7, the V gene TRBV6-2 or TRBV6-3; 10 bases fit TRBD1. Losses at the gene ends were 4 bases for V and 5 bases for J; bases not matched to a gene: 5. The CDR3 sequence is 14 residues long. Looked up from germline, CDR1 is MNHEY and CDR2 is SVGEGT. In DNA form, the CDR3 reads TGTGCCAGCAGTTCCCACGGGACAGGGGACGAGCAGTACTTC. This sequence encodes CASSSHGTGDEQYF.

V gene TRBV10-3 combines with J gene TRBJ1-4; tentative D call: TRBD1 (6 bases). This CDR3 spans 16 amino acids. The germline V gene encodes CDR1 ENHRY and CDR2 SYGVKD. Trimming took 6 bases from V and 2 from J, leaving 16 bases between them. The CDR3 protein is CAISEIPGATNEKLFF. The CDR3, as DNA: TGTGCCATCAGCGAGATACCAGGGGCGACTAATGAAAAACTGTTTTTT.

This clone was seen only once. CDR3 nucleotides: TGTGCCAGCAGTTCCCTGGTAGAACAGCCGAAGGCTGAAGCTTTCTTT. This codes for CASSSLVEQPKAEAFF. The chain carries TRBV27 and TRBJ1-1; unclear D gene. Germline V lookup: CDR1 MNHEY, CDR2 SMNVEV (reference sequence). Trimming pared 4 bases from V and 6 bases from J, leaving 21 bases between. The CDR3 is 16 residues long.